This T cell receptor beta chain was captured in a study of cytomegalovirus exposure and HLA in healthy donors. Germline lookup yields CDR1 LNHDA and CDR2 SQIVND (reference sequence). The CDR3 loop spans 13 amino acids. V was pared by 6 bases and J by 1 base, with 9 bases between. This clone was detected once. Primers for the PCR totalled 60 Vbeta and 13 Jbeta. Assay: immunoSEQ multiplex PCR; the TCRdb copy retains only in-frame clones and omits some. Of about 120,000 clones in the sample, about 76% were seen once. The chain combines TRBV19 with TRBJ1-1, with D possibly being TRBD1 (5 bases). This receptor was taken from a woman aged 25 to 39 in good health and CMV-seronegative. The sample was PBMCs. CDR3 sequence reads: CASRVQANTEAFF. CDR3 sequence (DNA): TGTGCCAGTAGGGTACAGGCGAACACTGAAGCTTTCTTT.